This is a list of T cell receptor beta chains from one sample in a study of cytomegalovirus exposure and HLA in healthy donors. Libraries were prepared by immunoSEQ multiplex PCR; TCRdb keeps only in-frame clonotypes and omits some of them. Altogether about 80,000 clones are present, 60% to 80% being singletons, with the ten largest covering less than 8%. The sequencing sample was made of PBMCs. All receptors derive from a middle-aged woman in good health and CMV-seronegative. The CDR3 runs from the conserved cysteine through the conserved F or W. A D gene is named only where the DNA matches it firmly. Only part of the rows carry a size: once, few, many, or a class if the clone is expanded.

CDR3aa: CASSLERLAGGNEQFF
CDR3nt: TGTGCCAGCAGCTTAGAGCGCCTAGCGGGAGGAAATGAGCAGTTCTTC
j_gene: TRBJ2-1
v_gene: TRBV7-9
d_gene: TRBD2
abundance: NA

CDR3aa: CASSLNRANTEAFF
CDR3nt: TGCGCCAGCAGCCTTAACAGGGCGAACACTGAAGCTTTCTTT
j_gene: TRBJ1-1
v_gene: TRBV5-1
d_gene: NA
abundance: few

CDR3aa: CSVGPGQGAGELFF
CDR3nt: TGCAGCGTTGGCCCGGGACAGGGCGCTGGGGAGCTGTTTTTT
j_gene: TRBJ2-2
v_gene: TRBV29-1
d_gene: TRBD1
abundance: NA

CDR3aa: CASSMLGGVASTEAFF
CDR3nt: TGTGCCAGTAGTATGTTAGGGGGCGTAGCAAGCACTGAAGCTTTCTTT
j_gene: TRBJ1-1
v_gene: TRBV19
d_gene: TRBD1
abundance: once

CDR3aa: CASSLGQALNYGYTF
CDR3nt: TGCGCCAGCAGCTTGGGCCAGGCTTTAAACTATGGCTACACCTTC
j_gene: TRBJ1-2
v_gene: TRBV5-1
d_gene: NA
abundance: NA

CDR3aa: CASSSVTGQGVLGTEAFF
CDR3nt: TGTGCCAGCTCATCGGTGACGGGACAGGGGGTTTTGGGCACTGAAGCTTTCTTT
j_gene: TRBJ1-1
v_gene: TRBV18
d_gene: TRBD1
abundance: once

CDR3aa: CASSESFSYNSPLHF
CDR3nt: TGTGCCAGCAGTGAATCGTTTTCCTATAATTCACCCCTCCACTTT
j_gene: TRBJ1-6
v_gene: TRBV2
d_gene: NA
abundance: NA

CDR3aa: CASGDRVETQYF
CDR3nt: TGTGCCAGCGGAGACAGGGTAGAGACCCAGTACTTC
j_gene: TRBJ2-5
v_gene: TRBV25-1
d_gene: TRBD1
abundance: NA

CDR3aa: CASSLNRVHEQYF
CDR3nt: TGTGCCAGCAGTTTAAACAGGGTCCACGAGCAGTACTTC
j_gene: TRBJ2-7
v_gene: TRBV28
d_gene: NA
abundance: few

CDR3aa: CASSLLAGGETQYF
CDR3nt: TGTGCCAGCAGCTTACTAGCGGGAGGAGAGACCCAGTACTTC
j_gene: TRBJ2-5
v_gene: TRBV5-6
d_gene: TRBD2
abundance: NA

CDR3aa: CSVDNGGTEAFF
CDR3nt: TGCAGCGTCGACAATGGTGGGACTGAAGCTTTCTTT
j_gene: TRBJ1-1
v_gene: TRBV29-1
d_gene: NA
abundance: once

CDR3aa: CASSQVAGQGRGGYTF
CDR3nt: TGCGCCAGCAGCCAAGTTGCGGGACAGGGTAGGGGCGGCTACACCTTC
j_gene: TRBJ1-2
v_gene: TRBV4-1
d_gene: TRBD1
abundance: NA

CDR3aa: CATSRPTHRGTGGRNEQFF
CDR3nt: TGTGCCACCAGCAGACCAACCCACCGGGGGACAGGGGGCCGCAATGAGCAGTTCTTC
j_gene: TRBJ2-1
v_gene: TRBV15
d_gene: TRBD1
abundance: NA

CDR3aa: CASRGPGTSGTYEQYF
CDR3nt: TGTGCCAGCAGAGGACCTGGGACTAGCGGTACCTACGAGCAGTACTTC
j_gene: TRBJ2-7
v_gene: TRBV19
d_gene: TRBD2
abundance: NA

CDR3aa: CASTLLQGAKEQYF
CDR3nt: TGTGCCAGCACCCTATTGCAGGGGGCGAAGGAGCAGTACTTC
j_gene: TRBJ2-7
v_gene: TRBV6-5
d_gene: TRBD1
abundance: once

CDR3aa: CASSERRGGPAEAFF
CDR3nt: TGTGCCAGCAGTGAGCGGCGTGGAGGTCCCGCTGAAGCTTTCTTT
j_gene: TRBJ1-1
v_gene: TRBV6-1
d_gene: NA
abundance: few

CDR3aa: CASSPRGDTEAFF
CDR3nt: TGTGCCAGCTCACCTCGGGGGGACACTGAAGCTTTCTTT
j_gene: TRBJ1-1
v_gene: TRBV18
d_gene: NA
abundance: few

CDR3aa: CASSAGLAGEQYF
CDR3nt: TGTGCCAGCAGTGCTGGACTAGCGGGCGAGCAGTACTTC
j_gene: TRBJ2-7
v_gene: TRBV6-1
d_gene: TRBD2
abundance: NA

CDR3aa: CASSLPYRGMNTEAFF
CDR3nt: TGTGCCAGCAGCTTGCCCTACAGGGGAATGAACACTGAAGCTTTCTTT
j_gene: TRBJ1-1
v_gene: TRBV7-2
d_gene: TRBD1
abundance: few

CDR3aa: CASSLRLADVYNEQFF
CDR3nt: TGTGCCAGCAGCTTAAGGTTAGCGGACGTTTACAATGAGCAGTTCTTC
j_gene: TRBJ2-1
v_gene: TRBV7-9
d_gene: NA
abundance: NA

CDR3aa: CASSSGRAYNEQFF
CDR3nt: TGTGCCAGCAGCTCCGGGAGAGCCTACAATGAGCAGTTCTTC
j_gene: TRBJ2-1
v_gene: TRBV7-2
d_gene: NA
abundance: NA

CDR3aa: CASSLETGDNEKLFF
CDR3nt: TGCGCCAGCAGCTTGGAGACAGGTGATAATGAAAAACTGTTTTTT
j_gene: TRBJ1-4
v_gene: TRBV5-1
d_gene: NA
abundance: NA

CDR3aa: CAISLQGDGYGYTF
CDR3nt: TGTGCCATCAGTCTACAGGGTGACGGCTATGGCTACACCTTC
j_gene: TRBJ1-2
v_gene: TRBV10-3
d_gene: NA
abundance: NA

CDR3aa: CASSLTTGITEAFF
CDR3nt: TGTGCCAGCAGCTTAACTACAGGGATTACTGAAGCTTTCTTT
j_gene: TRBJ1-1
v_gene: TRBV7-8
d_gene: NA
abundance: NA

CDR3aa: CASSPRGDRGGEQYF
CDR3nt: TGTGCCAGTAGTCCCCGTGGCGACAGGGGGGGCGAGCAGTACTTC
j_gene: TRBJ2-7
v_gene: TRBV19
d_gene: TRBD1
abundance: NA

CDR3aa: CASSFADSYEQYF
CDR3nt: TGTGCCAGCAGTTTTGCCGACAGCTACGAGCAGTACTTC
j_gene: TRBJ2-7
v_gene: TRBV28
d_gene: NA
abundance: few

CDR3aa: CASSLEGRGLDEQYF
CDR3nt: TGCGCCAGCAGCTTGGAGGGTAGGGGTCTTGACGAGCAGTACTTC
j_gene: TRBJ2-7
v_gene: TRBV5-1
d_gene: NA
abundance: few

CDR3aa: CASSLFRGNNYGYTF
CDR3nt: TGTGCCAGCAGCTTATTCAGGGGCAACAACTATGGCTACACCTTC
j_gene: TRBJ1-2
v_gene: TRBV7-2
d_gene: NA
abundance: NA

CDR3aa: CAISPGQNSNQPQHF
CDR3nt: TGTGCCATCAGCCCTGGACAGAATAGCAATCAGCCCCAGCATTTT
j_gene: TRBJ1-5
v_gene: TRBV10-3
d_gene: NA
abundance: NA

CDR3aa: CASSDSSGSYNEQFF
CDR3nt: TGTGCCAGCAGTGACTCTAGCGGGAGCTACAATGAGCAGTTCTTC
j_gene: TRBJ2-1
v_gene: TRBV6-4
d_gene: TRBD2
abundance: few

CDR3aa: CASSDRTSERIGTYEQYF
CDR3nt: TGTGCCAGCTCCGATCGGACTAGCGAGAGAATTGGGACCTACGAGCAGTACTTC
j_gene: TRBJ2-7
v_gene: TRBV21-1
d_gene: NA
abundance: NA

CDR3aa: CATSRGEDRGPNTEAFF
CDR3nt: TGTGCCACCAGCAGAGGGGAGGACAGGGGGCCGAACACTGAAGCTTTCTTT
j_gene: TRBJ1-1
v_gene: TRBV15
d_gene: TRBD1
abundance: once

CDR3aa: CASSSVLTNEKLFF
CDR3nt: TGTGCCAGCAGTTCCGTCCTAACTAATGAAAAACTGTTTTTT
j_gene: TRBJ1-4
v_gene: TRBV28
d_gene: NA
abundance: NA

CDR3aa: CAIPGHDSYNEQFF
CDR3nt: TGTGCCATTCCGGGACACGACTCCTACAATGAGCAGTTCTTC
j_gene: TRBJ2-1
v_gene: TRBV21-1
d_gene: NA
abundance: NA

CDR3aa: CAWNRVEYTGELFF
CDR3nt: TGTGCCTGGAATCGAGTTGAGTACACCGGGGAGCTGTTTTTT
j_gene: TRBJ2-2
v_gene: TRBV30
d_gene: NA
abundance: NA

CDR3aa: CASSLLRGWGQETQYF
CDR3nt: TGTGCCAGCAGCCTCCTCAGGGGATGGGGGCAAGAGACCCAGTACTTC
j_gene: TRBJ2-5
v_gene: TRBV11-1
d_gene: NA
abundance: NA

CDR3aa: CASGSSGNTDTQYF
CDR3nt: TGTGCCAGCGGATCTAGCGGAAACACAGATACGCAGTATTTT
j_gene: TRBJ2-3
v_gene: TRBV7-9
d_gene: TRBD2
abundance: NA

CDR3aa: CASRTTSSYEQYF
CDR3nt: TGTGCCAGCAGAACCACAAGCTCCTACGAGCAGTACTTC
j_gene: TRBJ2-7
v_gene: TRBV2
d_gene: NA
abundance: NA

CDR3aa: CASRPTGSYNSPLHF
CDR3nt: TGTGCCAGCAGGCCGACAGGGTCCTATAATTCACCCCTCCACTTT
j_gene: TRBJ1-6
v_gene: TRBV2
d_gene: TRBD1
abundance: NA

CDR3aa: CASSPPGSNQPQHF
CDR3nt: TGTGCCAGCAGTCCCCCCGGTAGCAATCAGCCCCAGCATTTT
j_gene: TRBJ1-5
v_gene: TRBV28
d_gene: NA
abundance: once

CDR3aa: CAWSLGSGIETQYF
CDR3nt: TGTGCCTGGAGTTTAGGTTCCGGGATCGAGACCCAGTACTTC
j_gene: TRBJ2-5
v_gene: TRBV30
d_gene: NA
abundance: NA

CDR3aa: CASRYAHLETQYF
CDR3nt: TGTGCCAGCCGGTACGCCCATTTGGAGACCCAGTACTTC
j_gene: TRBJ2-5
v_gene: TRBV7-9
d_gene: NA
abundance: NA

CDR3aa: CASSLAKLPNEQFF
CDR3nt: TGTGCCAGCAGCTTAGCGAAACTTCCTAATGAGCAGTTCTTC
j_gene: TRBJ2-1
v_gene: TRBV7-6
d_gene: NA
abundance: NA

CDR3aa: CAISGTGQGFYEQYF
CDR3nt: TGTGCCATCAGTGGGACGGGACAGGGCTTCTACGAGCAGTACTTC
j_gene: TRBJ2-7
v_gene: TRBV10-3
d_gene: TRBD1
abundance: NA

CDR3aa: CASSSPGLVSHEQYF
CDR3nt: TGTGCCAGCAGTTCTCCGGGACTAGTTTCCCACGAGCAGTACTTC
j_gene: TRBJ2-7
v_gene: TRBV7-2
d_gene: TRBD2
abundance: few

CDR3aa: CASSEQGASNQPQHF
CDR3nt: TGTGCCAGCAGTGAACAGGGGGCTAGCAATCAGCCCCAGCATTTT
j_gene: TRBJ1-5
v_gene: TRBV2
d_gene: TRBD1
abundance: NA

CDR3aa: CASSLWSVDNTEAFF
CDR3nt: TGTGCCAGCAGCTTGTGGTCAGTTGATAACACTGAAGCTTTCTTT
j_gene: TRBJ1-1
v_gene: TRBV5-4
d_gene: NA
abundance: NA

CDR3aa: CASSPPLGLNYGYTF
CDR3nt: TGTGCCAGCAGCCCTCCTTTGGGCCTTAACTATGGCTACACCTTC
j_gene: TRBJ1-2
v_gene: TRBV7-2
d_gene: NA
abundance: once

CDR3aa: CAWRTGATEKLFF
CDR3nt: TGTGCCTGGCGGACAGGGGCAACGGAAAAACTGTTTTTT
j_gene: TRBJ1-4
v_gene: TRBV30
d_gene: TRBD1
abundance: few

CDR3aa: CASSQDSGDDCMTF
CDR3nt: TGCGCCAGCAGCCAAGATTCAGGGGACGACTGTATGACCTTC
j_gene: TRBJ1-2
v_gene: TRBV4-3
d_gene: NA
abundance: NA

CDR3aa: CASSWQGEAFF
CDR3nt: TGTGCCAGCAGTTGGCAGGGGGAAGCTTTCTTT
j_gene: TRBJ1-1
v_gene: TRBV2
d_gene: NA
abundance: NA

CDR3aa: CAWSAGGGVKETQYF
CDR3nt: TGTGCCTGGAGTGCCGGCGGAGGGGTTAAAGAGACCCAGTACTTC
j_gene: TRBJ2-5
v_gene: TRBV30
d_gene: NA
abundance: NA

CDR3aa: CASSEASSQVQPQHF
CDR3nt: TGTGCCAGCAGTGAAGCATCTAGCCAAGTCCAGCCCCAGCATTTT
j_gene: TRBJ1-5
v_gene: TRBV6-1
d_gene: NA
abundance: NA

CDR3aa: CASSLTSGRNTGELFF
CDR3nt: TGTGCCAGTAGCCTGACTAGCGGGAGGAACACCGGGGAGCTGTTTTTT
j_gene: TRBJ2-2
v_gene: TRBV19
d_gene: TRBD2
abundance: once